Below, 24 T cell receptor beta chains from the same sample are listed, as sequenced in a study of T cell therapy after organ transplantation. Data came from immunoSEQ multiplex PCR; TCRdb stores just in-frame clones and leaves some out. The top ten hold around 3.1% of the sample, which has roughly 48,000 clones, approximately 94% seen once. These receptors have no identified antigens. The source material was CD8+ T cells from blood, sampled before autologous CMV-specific T cell therapy. The source of these receptors is a human patient who had received a solid organ transplant and had CMV disease.

This clone was seen just once. The chain links TRBV19 to TRBJ1-1; tentatively, D is TRBD1 (6 bases). The CDR3 covers 13 residues. V was trimmed by 7 bases and J by 0 bases, leaving 9 bases between them. The germline gives CDR1 LNHDA, CDR2 SQIVND (reference sequence). CDR3 sequence: CASTGQMNTEAFF. The CDR3 DNA is TGTGCCAGTACTGGACAGATGAACACTGAAGCTTTCTTT.

The chain couples TRBV19 to TRBJ1-1; D unclear. The CDR3 spans 14 residues. The ends were cut back, 3 bases at V and 1 base at J, with 9 bases in the middle. The germline gives CDR1 LNHDA, CDR2 SQIVND (reference sequence). The CDR3 sequence is CASSIPATNTEAFF. In DNA form, the CDR3 reads TGTGCCAGTAGTATTCCGGCGACGAACACTGAAGCTTTCTTT.

The J gene is TRBJ2-3, the V gene TRBV5-3; D is unclear. TRBV5-3 is annotated as an ORF whose role is uncertain. The CDR3 contains 12 residues. V shed 4 bases and J shed 3 bases, with 6 bases lying between them. DNA for the CDR3: TGTGCCAGAAGCGGATCAACAGATACGCAGTATTTT. This gives the protein CARSGSTDTQYF.

The rearrangement links TRBV9 to TRBJ1-1; 7 nucleotides line up with TRBD1. CDR1 and CDR2 from the germline V gene are SGDLS and YYNGEE. CDR3 length equals 15 residues. V was clipped by 4 bases and J by 4 bases; unmatched bases: 10. The DNA of the CDR3 is TGTGCCAGCAGCAAGTGGGACAGAGCGGGCACTGAAGCTTTCTTT. This translates into CASSKWDRAGTEAFF.

The V call is TRBV5-8, the J call TRBJ1-4, with D uncertain. Germline values: CDR1 SGHTS, CDR2 YDEGEE. CDR3 length: 16 amino acids. V gave up 3 bases and J gave up 0 bases, with 12 bases separating them. CDR3 coding DNA: TGTGCCAGCAGCTCCTATGAGACTGCAACTAATGAAAAACTGTTTTTT. Its protein is CASSSYETATNEKLFF.

This clone was recorded once. CDR3 DNA: TGTGCCAGCAGCGTATTCCCGGACATCACGGAGACCCAGTACTTC. Translated: CASSVFPDITETQYF. J is TRBJ2-5 and V is TRBV9; D is perhaps TRBD1 (5 bases). Trimming removed 1 base at V and 5 bases at J, with 15 bases between. Germline-derived CDR1 and CDR2 are SGDLS and YYNGEE. This CDR3 is 15 amino acids long.

The chain uses TRBV4-3 and TRBJ2-7; 8 nucleotides agree with TRBD1. Germline values: CDR1 LGHNA, CDR2 YSLEER. V was clipped by 1 base and J by 2 bases; unmatched bases: 4. This CDR3 spans 15 amino acids. The CDR3 spells CASSQAEDRAYEQYF. CDR3 DNA sequence: TGCGCCAGCAGCCAAGCAGAGGACAGGGCCTACGAGCAGTACTTC.

The rearrangement links TRBV4-3 to TRBJ1-1; D might be TRBD1 (5 bases). The germline V gene has CDR1 LGHNA and CDR2 YSLEER. V shed 3 bases and J shed 8 bases, with 25 bases lying between them. CDR3 length: 17 amino acids. CDR3: CASSHVGESGTDREAFF. The CDR3 DNA follows: TGCGCCAGCAGCCACGTCGGGGAATCCGGGACCGACCGAGAAGCTTTCTTT.

The genes are TRBV10-1 and TRBJ1-2; D ambiguous. The CDR3 runs 10 residues. Germline V gene lookup returns CDR1 WNHNN and CDR2 SYGVQD (reference sequence). The ends were cut back, 5 bases at V and 4 bases at J, with 2 bases in the middle. Written as DNA, the CDR3 is TGCGCCAGCAGTACCTATGGCTACACCTTC. It encodes CASSTYGYTF.

The genes are TRBV4-1 and TRBJ1-1; TRBD1 agrees at 8 bases. The germline V gene encodes CDR1 MGHRA and CDR2 YSYEKL. This CDR3 region has 13 residues. The J segment lost 8 bases and the V segment lost 6 bases, leaving 8 bases of the junction unmatched. The CDR3 region is CASSLRRQGEAFF. CDR3 DNA: TGCGCCAGCAGTCTTCGCCGACAGGGGGAAGCTTTCTTT.

The chain couples TRBV9 to TRBJ1-5; no clear D gene. Between the trimmed V and J ends, which lost 3 bases and 1 base, there was a span of 8 bases. Per germline, CDR1 SGDLS and CDR2 YYNGEE. The CDR3 totals 14 residues. As DNA, the CDR3 is TGTGCCAGCAGCGCAACGGACAGCAATCAGCCCCAGCATTTT. The encoded protein is CASSATDSNQPQHF.

The chain couples TRBV7-9 to TRBJ2-5, with 8 nucleotides matching TRBD1. The CDR3 loop spans 18 amino acids. CDR1 is SEHNR and CDR2 is FQNEAQ in the germline V gene (reference sequence). V lost 5 bases, J lost 5 bases, and 19 bases stayed unmatched. The CDR3 loop reads CASSPPLSTGVFLETQYF. For the CDR3, the DNA is TGTGCCAGCAGCCCCCCACTCTCGACAGGGGTATTTCTGGAGACCCAGTACTTC.

V usage is TRBV10-2 and J usage is TRBJ2-7; TRBD2 agrees at 7 bases. J lost 4 bases, V lost 0 bases, and 6 bases had no gene match. Germline V gene sequence: CDR1 WSHSY, CDR2 SAAADI. The CDR3 length is 15 residues. The CDR3 loop is CASSESRRSGYEQYF. The CDR3 coding sequence is TGCGCCAGCAGTGAGTCTCGCCGTAGCGGGTACGAGCAGTACTTC.

The J gene is TRBJ2-3, the V gene TRBV9, with 8 positions matching TRBD2. With 0 bases clipped from V and 6 bases from J, the junction kept 6 bases outside the gene matches. CDR3 length: 15 residues. Germline CDR1 is SGDLS and CDR2 is YYNGEE. The CDR3 is CASSVAGSGTDTQYF. The CDR3 DNA is TGTGCCAGCAGCGTAGCGGGTAGCGGGACCGATACGCAGTATTTT.

The V call is TRBV4-2, the J call TRBJ2-7; 7 bases are a match to TRBD1. CDR3 length: 14 amino acids. CDR1 is LGHNA and CDR2 is YNFKEQ in the germline V gene. Trimming at V came to 1 base and at J to 4 bases, leaving 4 bases not matched to a gene. The CDR3: CASSQGGQPYEQYF. The CDR3 bases are TGTGCCAGCAGCCAAGGGGGACAGCCATACGAGCAGTACTTC.

V gene TRBV6-5 combines with J gene TRBJ1-2; 9 bases match TRBD1. The germline CDR1 and CDR2 sequences are MNHEY and SVGAGI. The J segment lost 3 bases and the V segment lost 6 bases, leaving 5 bases of the junction unmatched. This CDR3 spans 14 amino acids. CDR3 nucleotide sequence: TGTGCCAGCAGGCCACAGGGGGCGGACTATGGCTACACCTTC. Protein product: CASRPQGADYGYTF.

This clone has a single count. The rearrangement uses TRBV27 and TRBJ2-7; D is unresolved. The CDR3 extends over 13 amino acids. Germline V gene sequence: CDR1 MNHEY, CDR2 SMNVEV (reference sequence). The ends were cut back, 2 bases at V and 2 bases at J, with 7 bases in the middle. CDR3 sequence reads: CASSLGRTYEQYF. The DNA of the CDR3 is TGTGCCAGCAGTTTAGGCAGAACCTACGAGCAGTACTTC.

The V and J genes are TRBV19 and TRBJ1-1, with D possibly TRBD1 on 5 matching bases. The CDR3 totals 13 residues. Trimming left V 7 bases short and J 0 bases short, with 9 bases between. The V gene's germline CDR1 is LNHDA and CDR2 SQIVND (reference sequence). The CDR3 bases are TGTGCCAGTACGAGGGGACTGAACACTGAAGCTTTCTTT. This codes for CASTRGLNTEAFF. Using reference TRBV19 and TRBJ1-1 for the parts outside the CDR3, the full variable domain is DGGITQSPKYLFRKEGQNVTLSCEQNLNHDAMYWYRQDPGQGLRLIYYSQIVNDFQKGDIAEGYSVSREKKESFPLTVTSAQKNPTAFYLCASTRGLNTEAFFGQGTRLTVV.

The V gene is TRBV5-1, the J gene TRBJ2-3; a weak D match, TRBD2 (6 bases). The length of the CDR3 is 15 residues. V was pared by 0 bases and J by 3 bases, with 11 bases between. Germline CDR1 and CDR2: SGHRS and YFSETQ. The CDR3 loop is CASSLEGGVTDTQYF. CDR3 in DNA: TGCGCCAGCAGCTTGGAGGGCGGGGTGACAGATACGCAGTATTTT.

The chain combines TRBV5-4 with TRBJ1-2, with D perhaps TRBD1 (5 bases). Germline-derived CDR1 and CDR2 are SGHNT and YYREEE (reference sequence). Deletions cut 0 bases from V and 1 base from J, with 13 bases between. The CDR3 is 16 residues long. In DNA form, the CDR3 reads TGTGCCAGCAGCTTGGGCAGACAGCACCTTAACTATGGCTACACCTTC. It encodes CASSLGRQHLNYGYTF. Based on the CDR3 plus reference TRBV5-4 and TRBJ1-2, the full variable domain is ETGVTQSPTHLIKTRGQQVTLRCSSQSGHNTVSWYQQALGQGPQFIFQYYREEENGRGNFPPRFSGLQFPNYSSELNVNALELDDSALYLCASSLGRQHLNYGYTFGSGTRLTVV.

V and J are TRBV18 and TRBJ1-4; D not certain. The CDR3 has 18 amino acids. Trimming stripped 4 bases from V and 7 bases from J, with 25 bases between. Germline CDR1 reads KGHSH; CDR2 reads LQKENI. The CDR3 DNA reads TGTGCCAGCTCACTGACTAGCGTTCGGACTTCTTGGGTTGAAAAACTGTTTTTT. Translating gives CASSLTSVRTSWVEKLFF.

The J gene is TRBJ2-7, the V gene TRBV5-6, with 7 bases aligning to TRBD1. V lost 3 bases to trimming and J lost 3 bases; unmatched junction nucleotides: 12. From germline, CDR1 is SGHDT and CDR2 YYEEEE. This CDR3 comprises 16 residues. CDR3 in amino acids: CASSSEGQPEFYEQYF. For the CDR3, the DNA is TGTGCCAGCAGCTCCGAGGGACAGCCAGAATTCTACGAGCAGTACTTC.

The chain recombines TRBV11-2 with TRBJ1-2; D remains ambiguous. Germline V CDR1 and CDR2: SGHAT, FQNNGV. V was cut by 5 bases and J by 8 bases, with 9 bases left in between. CDR3 size: 11 residues. In DNA, the CDR3 is TGTGCCAGCAGCCCCGATCGGGGCTACACCTTC. Translating gives CASSPDRGYTF.

V is TRBV18 and J is TRBJ1-1; weak D call: TRBD1 (6 bases). V lost 3 bases to trimming and J lost 1 base, with 15 bases between them. CDR1 is KGHSH and CDR2 is LQKENI in the germline V gene. The CDR3 sequence is 16 residues long. The CDR3 coding sequence is TGTGCCAGCTCACCCCCGGGTGGCAGGGGGAACACTGAAGCTTTCTTT. Its protein is CASSPPGGRGNTEAFF.